The 5 T cell receptor beta chains given below trace back to one sample, sequenced in a study of cytomegalovirus exposure and HLA in healthy donors. Sequenced by immunoSEQ multiplex PCR; TCRdb stores in-frame clones only, minus some. The sample gives 150,000 to 200,000 clones, roughly 85% of which show up once; 15% to 20% is in the top ten. Sequenced input: PBMCs. These receptors came from a man between 18 and 29 years old in good health and CMV-seropositive.

This clone was seen once. V usage is TRBV4-1 and J usage is TRBJ1-3; 9 bases map to TRBD1. The junction had 7 bases not matched to a gene; V was cut back by 4 bases and J by 0 bases. CDR1 MGHRA and CDR2 YSYEKL come from the germline V gene. The CDR3 covers 17 residues. Written as DNA, the CDR3 is TGCGCCAGCAGCCCGGGACAGGGTAGCGCCTCTGGAAACACCATATATTTT. This gives the protein CASSPGQGSASGNTIYF.

This chain uses TRBV28 with TRBJ2-4; D uncertain. The V gene lost 5 bases and the J gene lost 1 base, with 6 bases spanning the gap. Germline V gene lookup returns CDR1 MDHEN and CDR2 SYDVKM. The CDR3 totals 13 residues. In DNA form, the CDR3 reads TGTGCCAGCAGTCTGAGGGCCAAAAACATTCAGTACTTC. It translates to CASSLRAKNIQYF. Full variable domain (remainder filled in from reference TRBV28 and TRBJ2-4): DVKVTQSSRYLVKRTGEKVFLECVQDMDHENMFWYRQDPGLGLRLIYFSYDVKMKEKGDIPEGYSVSREKKERFSLILESASTNQTSMYLCASSLRAKNIQYFGAGTRLSVL.

This chain links TRBV7-2 with TRBJ1-5; TRBD1 agrees at 8 bases. J lost 7 bases, V lost 4 bases, and 3 bases had no gene match. Germline V gives CDR1 SGHTA, CDR2 FQGNSA. CDR3 size: 13 residues. The CDR3 here is CASSSGQGQPQHF. In nucleotides, the CDR3 is TGTGCCAGCAGCTCAGGACAGGGACAGCCCCAGCATTTT.

The V call is TRBV6-6, the J call TRBJ2-7, with 10 nucleotides matching TRBD1. With V trimmed by 2 bases and J by 4 bases, 2 bases remained unmatched. The germline CDR1 and CDR2 sequences are MNHNY and SVGAGI (reference sequence). This CDR3 spans 14 amino acids. CDR3 loop: CASSYDRGLYEQYF. The DNA of the CDR3 is TGTGCCAGCAGTTACGACAGGGGGCTGTACGAGCAGTACTTC.

The chain joins TRBV28 to TRBJ2-5; TRBD2 might be the D (6 bases). V lost 4 bases, J lost 1 base, and 13 bases lay in between. CDR3 length equals 15 residues. CDR1 and CDR2 from the germline V gene are MDHEN and SYDVKM. CDR3 coding DNA: TGTGCCAGCAGTTCAGGAGGGGAGCTCCAAGAGACCCAGTACTTC. Its translation: CASSSGGELQETQYF.